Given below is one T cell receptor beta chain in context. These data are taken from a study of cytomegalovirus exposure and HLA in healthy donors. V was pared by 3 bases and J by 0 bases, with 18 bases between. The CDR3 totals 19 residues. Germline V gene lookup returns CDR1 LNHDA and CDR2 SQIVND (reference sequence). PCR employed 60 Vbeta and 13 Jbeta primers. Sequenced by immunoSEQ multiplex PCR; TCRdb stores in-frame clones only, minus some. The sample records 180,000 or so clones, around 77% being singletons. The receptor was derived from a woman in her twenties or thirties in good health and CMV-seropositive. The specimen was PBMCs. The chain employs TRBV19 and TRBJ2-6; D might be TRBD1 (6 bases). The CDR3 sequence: CASSIMGASASSGANVLTF. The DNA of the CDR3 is TGTGCCAGTAGTATTATGGGGGCTTCGGCCAGCTCTGGGGCCAACGTCCTGACTTTC.